This T cell receptor (beta chain) was observed in a study of CD8 T cells in Susac syndrome. The CDR3 loop spans 17 amino acids. Germline lookup yields CDR1 MNHEY and CDR2 SMNVEV (reference sequence). J was trimmed by 4 bases and V by 4 bases; bases with no gene match: 13. Random hexamers primed reverse transcription of about 0.45 to 1 ug RNA. Via MiXCR, TCRdb re-called the immunoSEQ multiplex PCR reads, giving one row per CDR3 protein. This table holds 110,000 to 150,000 distinct CDR3 sequences, around 95% found once. The source material was CD4+ T cells from PBMCs. The clonotype comes from a human donor with Susac syndrome. This chain links TRBV27 with TRBJ2-1; 7 bases line up with TRBD2. In DNA, the CDR3 is TGTGCCAGCAGTTCGCTAGCGGTCTCGGGGCCTTACAATGAGCAGTTCTTC. Translating it yields CASSSLAVSGPYNEQFF.